This T cell receptor (beta chain) came from a study of regulatory T cells in long-lasting Graves disease. Library construction for TCR beta used iRepertoire HTBI primers and Arm-PCR of CDR3 regions. In the source study's methods: Sequenced samples collectively carried 60 to 75 TRBV and around 15 TRBJ segments. TCRdb passed the multiplex PCR reads through MiXCR, listing each CDR3 protein once. Here the V and J calls rest on TCRdb's processing, not on the authors' analysis. The data contain approximately 400,000 distinct CDR3 sequences, about 11% of them singletons. There are a few counts of this clonotype. As yet, its antigen is unknown. Time point given: newly diagnosed GD, antithyroid drugs for less than 3 months. PBMC RNA served as the TCR library source. Study results and caveats: For persistent Graves' patients, TCR diversity was lower than for newly diagnosed ones.

These data were also filed under a second study, of T cells in Graves' hyperthyroidism and ophthalmopathy. That work states: HTBI primers were employed in a first-round RT-PCR of the TCR CDR3.

This specimen was peripheral blood mononuclear cells (PBMCs), taken at new diagnosis, from a patient treated with antithyroid drugs. This sequence originates from a woman aged 18-29 years with Graves disease.

CDR3 residues: CASSSQGYGYTF. CDR3 DNA: TGTGCCAGCAGTTCCCAGGGGTATGGCTACACCTTC. The chain links TRBV6-5 to TRBJ1-2; D might be TRBD1 (6 bases). The length of the CDR3 is 12 residues. Trimming took 4 bases from V and 5 from J, leaving 8 bases between them. Per the germline V gene, CDR1 is MNHEY and CDR2 is SVGAGI.